A single count supports the clone carrying this TCR beta chain. Its antigen is undetermined. Between the mid-2010s and the late 2010s, patients underwent resection in Japan or China. H&E slides confirmed each diagnosis, reviewed by two pathologists independently. This record belongs to a study of immune evolution from preneoplasia to lung adenocarcinoma. Study details: HLA loss of heterozygosity: roughly 6.6% AIS, about 15% MIA, about 31% ADC, none AAH.

Produced via immunoSEQ multiplex PCR; TCRdb's table is partial and in-frame only. This table holds tens of thousands of clones, 70% to 85% found once. The study's findings and limits: Later-stage lesions appeared to have more T cells, more diversity, less clonality.

After removal of 9 bases from V and 0 bases from J, the junction contained 6 bases not matched to a gene. CDR1 SGHNT and CDR2 YYREEE come from the germline V gene (reference sequence). This CDR3 comprises 15 residues. The sequence derives from a person aged 55-75 years with lung adenocarcinoma. V gene TRBV5-4 combines with J gene TRBJ2-6; 7 bases are shared with TRBD2. The sequencing input was FFPE invasive lung adenocarcinoma tissue. The CDR3 region is CATKLANSGANVLTF. In DNA form, the CDR3 reads TGTGCCACAAAACTAGCGAACTCTGGGGCCAACGTCCTGACTTTC.